What follows are 18 T cell receptor beta chains derived from one specimen sequenced in a study of T-cell reconstitution after alpha-beta-depleted transplantation in children. Unique molecular identifiers were incorporated during preparation of the TCRbeta library. TCRdb itself ran the PCR reads through MiXCR, one entry per CDR3 protein. The repertoire consists of more than 75,000 distinct CDR3 sequences, with less than 25% occurring once and the leading ten covering about 22%. The material sequenced was PBMCs, taken before TCRalphabeta/CD19-depleted stem cell transplant. The receptors derive from a boy aged 2-15 years with acute lymphoblastic leukemia, due to receive a stem cell transplant.

The chain carries TRBV7-9 and TRBJ1-4; 7 bases match TRBD1. This CDR3 contains 15 residues. Losses at the gene ends were 1 base for V and 8 bases for J; bases not matched to a gene: 7. Germline loops: CDR1 SEHNR, CDR2 FQNEAQ (reference sequence). CDR3 protein: CASSLGDREKEKLFF. Here the CDR3 DNA reads TGTGCCAGCAGCTTAGGAGACAGGGAAAAGGAAAAACTGTTTTTT.

The V and J genes are TRBV7-2 and TRBJ2-5; D remains ambiguous. Looked up from germline, CDR1 is SGHTA and CDR2 is FQGNSA. This CDR3 comprises 14 residues. The chain's CDR3 is CAVGAGRNQETQYF. CDR3 nucleotides: TGTGCTGTAGGCGCTGGGCGGAATCAAGAGACCCAGTACTTC.

The table lists this clonotype with a few counts. This chain connects TRBV5-1 to TRBJ1-2; no clear D gene. The germline gives CDR1 SGHRS, CDR2 YFSETQ. The CDR3 is made up of 14 amino acids. V was cut by 0 bases and J by 7 bases, with 13 bases left in between. The CDR3 DNA reads as TGCGCCAGCAGCTTGGCTCCTGCATCGGGTGGCTACACCTTC. As protein: CASSLAPASGGYTF.

The genes are TRBV4-3 and TRBJ2-4; TRBD1 aligns across 9 bases. CDR3 size: 14 residues. Unmatched junction bases numbered 3, after V lost 4 bases and J lost 5 bases. Germline CDR1 reads LGHNA; CDR2 reads YSLEER. The CDR3 nucleotides are TGCGCCAGCAGCCGCCGACAGGGGGAAAACATTCAGTACTTC. This encodes CASSRRQGENIQYF.

This clonotype was seen only a few times. J is TRBJ1-2 and V is TRBV29-1; 7 bases line up with TRBD1. The V gene end was trimmed by 3 bases and the J gene end by 2 bases; junction bases not matched to a gene: 9. This CDR3 region has 15 residues. Germline V gene data show CDR1 as SQVTM and CDR2 as ANQGSEA. The CDR3 loop is CSVDGVDRVNYGYTF. In nucleotides, the CDR3 is TGCAGCGTTGACGGAGTAGACAGGGTAAACTATGGCTACACCTTC.

This clonotype was detected a few times. The chain links TRBV30 to TRBJ1-1; TRBD1 is a possible D gene (6 bases). This CDR3 comprises 13 residues. CDR1 and CDR2 (germline): GTSNPN, SVGIG (reference sequence). Trimming took off 0 bases at V and 3 bases at J, with 8 bases between the two ends. The CDR3 loop reads CAWSVQGDTEAFF. The CDR3 DNA reads as TGTGCCTGGAGTGTACAGGGTGACACTGAAGCTTTCTTT. The complete variable domain, with remaining parts taken from reference TRBV30 and TRBJ1-1, reads SQTIHQWPATLVQPVGSPLSLECTVEGTSNPNLYWYRQAAGRGLQLLFYSVGIGQISSEVPQNLSASRPQDRQFILSSKKLLLSDSGFYLCAWSVQGDTEAFFGQGTRLTVV.

The DNA for the CDR3 is TGTGCCAGCTCACCACAGACCACATTTGGAACGCAGTATTTT. It is translated as CASSPQTTFGTQYF. The genes are TRBV18 and TRBJ2-3; D call uncertain. The CDR3 covers 14 residues. Trimming pared 1 base from V and 9 bases from J, leaving 14 bases between. Germline lookup yields CDR1 KGHSH and CDR2 LQKENI.

This clonotype was observed many times. V and J are TRBV4-1 and TRBJ2-5, with D perhaps matching TRBD1 or TRBD2 (6 bases each). From germline, CDR1 is MGHRA and CDR2 YSYEKL. The CDR3 has 16 residues. V was cut by 3 bases and J by 5 bases, with 19 bases left in between. The CDR3 here is CASSQGAGFGRETQYF. CDR3 nucleotide sequence: TGCGCCAGCAGCCAGGGGGCGGGATTTGGCCGGGAGACCCAGTACTTC.

The rearrangement joins TRBV20-1 to TRBJ2-7, with a weak D call TRBD2 (6 bases). The CDR3 sequence is 13 residues long. Germline values: CDR1 DFQATT, CDR2 SNEGSKA (reference sequence). Trimming shortened V by 5 bases and J by 3 bases, and 14 bases separated the two germline ends. CDR3 bases: TGCAGTGCTGGAGGACTAACAGACTACGAGCAGTACTTC. Its protein is CSAGGLTDYEQYF.

The chain combines TRBV11-3 with TRBJ2-3; D possibly corresponds to TRBD1 (5 bases). This CDR3 region has 14 residues. Germline V gives CDR1 SGHNT, CDR2 YENEEA. V was trimmed by 6 bases and J by 6 bases, leaving 16 bases between them. The CDR3 loop reads CASSLIGASDTQYF. Written as DNA, the CDR3 is TGTGCCAGCAGTCTTATAGGGGCCTCGGATACGCAGTATTTT.

Sample share makes this clonotype large. The chain carries TRBV27 and TRBJ2-1, with 7 bases fitting TRBD1. V dropped 5 bases and J dropped 5; count of bases not matched to a gene: 6. The CDR3 sequence is 14 residues long. In germline, CDR1 is MNHEY, CDR2 SMNVEV (reference sequence). CDR3 DNA sequence: TGTGCCAGCAGTCCCGGGACAGCAAACAATGAGCAGTTCTTC. Protein product: CASSPGTANNEQFF.

J is TRBJ2-2 and V is TRBV7-6; TRBD2 matches at 10 bases. J gave up 0 bases and V 5 bases, and 9 bases lay outside the gene matches. Germline lookup yields CDR1 SGHVS and CDR2 FNYEAQ. The CDR3 loop spans 18 amino acids. CDR3 in amino acids: CASSRWTSGGANTGELFF. CDR3 sequence (DNA): TGTGCCAGCAGCCGTTGGACTAGCGGAGGGGCGAACACCGGGGAGCTGTTTTTT.

As concerns this clonotype: This may be a read error: a much more frequent sequence differs by one nucleotide. The V gene is TRBV27, the J gene TRBJ2-7; TRBD1 matches 8 bases. The trim removed 3 bases at V and 2 bases at J, leaving 3 bases unmatched. The CDR3 is made up of 14 amino acids. CDR1 and CDR2 (germline): MNHEY, SMNVEV (reference sequence). The CDR3 is CASSLQGATYEQYF. Here the CDR3 DNA reads TGTGCCAGCAGTTTGCAGGGGGCGACCTACGAGCAGTACTTC.

This clonotype has just a few counts. The rearrangement links TRBV12-3 or TRBV12-4 to TRBJ1-5, with a tentative D call TRBD1 (5 bases). V lost 6 bases and J 3 bases, leaving 15 bases between the germline ends. The CDR3 consists of 15 residues. CDR3 sequence reads: CASRGAIGDNQPQHF. The CDR3 coding sequence is TGTGCCAGCAGAGGAGCCATAGGGGACAATCAGCCCCAGCATTTT.

V is TRBV20-1 and J is TRBJ1-5, with 8 bases matching TRBD1. Losses at the gene ends were 0 bases for V and 15 bases for J; bases not matched to a gene: 10. Germline V CDR1 and CDR2: DFQATT, SNEGSKA (reference sequence). CDR3 length: 13 amino acids. The CDR3 reads CSARDHRGFGGHF. The CDR3 nucleotides read TGCAGTGCTAGAGATCACAGGGGGTTTGGGGGGCATTTT.

This clonotype was seen at least ten times. V is TRBV5-6 and J is TRBJ2-3; TRBD1 agrees at 9 bases. Germline CDR1 SGHDT, CDR2 YYEEEE. The CDR3 is 15 amino acids. The junction had 4 bases not matched to a gene; V was cut back by 2 bases and J by 3 bases. The CDR3 reads CASSLIGTGTDTQYF. Here the CDR3 DNA reads TGTGCCAGCAGCTTAATCGGGACAGGGACAGATACGCAGTATTTT.

The CDR3 nucleotides are TGTGCCAGCAGTTTATTATATAGCGCCGGAGTATTATACAATGAGCAGTTCTTC. Translating gives CASSLLYSAGVLYNEQFF. The chain uses TRBV28 and TRBJ2-1; perhaps TRBD2 as D (5 bases). The germline CDR1 and CDR2 sequences are MDHEN and SYDVKM. This CDR3 region has 18 residues. The germline V and J ends were trimmed by 1 base and 4 bases, with 20 bases remaining between them. Using reference TRBV28 and TRBJ2-1 for the parts outside the CDR3, the full variable domain is DVKVTQSSRYLVKRTGEKVFLECVQDMDHENMFWYRQDPGLGLRLIYFSYDVKMKEKGDIPEGYSVSREKKERFSLILESASTNQTSMYLCASSLLYSAGVLYNEQFFGPGTRLTVL.

This clonotype was found a few times. V and J are TRBV7-3 and TRBJ1-3; no clear D. CDR3 length: 13 amino acids. V dropped 4 bases and J dropped 4 bases, with 8 bases sitting between them. Looked up from germline, CDR1 is SGHTA and CDR2 is FQGTGA. The CDR3 DNA sequence: TGTGCCAGCAGCTCCCGTCAGGGAAACACCATATATTTT. Translation: CASSSRQGNTIYF.